The 12 T cell receptor beta chains listed next were all sequenced from one sample in a study of PD-1 blockade in classical Hodgkin lymphoma. Described time point: newly diagnosed, previously untreated cHL patient sample. Magnetic negative selection of thawed PBMCs was the method by which CD4+ T cells were purified. Sequencing used immunoSEQ multiplex PCR; TCRdb keeps in-frame clones, though not all of them. In the table there are around 16,000 clones, about 86% of which are singletons. The specimen sequenced was CD4+ T cells from blood. The source of these receptors is a human donor with classical Hodgkin lymphoma.

The CDR3: CASSQVRASGRGNEQFF. CDR3 nucleotides: TGCGCCAGCAGCCAAGTTCGGGCTAGCGGGAGAGGAAATGAGCAGTTCTTC. The rearrangement uses TRBV4-1 and TRBJ2-1; 10 nucleotides match TRBD2. Trimming at V came to 1 base and at J to 7 bases, leaving 10 bases not matched to a gene. The CDR3 runs to 17 residues. Germline V gives CDR1 MGHRA, CDR2 YSYEKL.

CDR3 in DNA: TGCGCCAGCAGCCAACTAGCGGGAGGTTCCTACGAGCAGTACTTC. Protein: CASSQLAGGSYEQYF. The chain links TRBV4-3 to TRBJ2-7, with 11 bases identical to TRBD2. Trimming at V came to 2 bases and at J to 1 base, leaving 1 base not matched to a gene. The CDR3 sequence is 15 residues long. The germline CDR1 and CDR2 sequences are LGHNA and YSLEER.

This chain links TRBV7-2 with TRBJ2-3, with D tentatively TRBD2 (6 bases). The V gene lost 6 bases and the J gene lost 2 bases, with 9 bases spanning the gap. CDR1 and CDR2 (germline): SGHTA, FQGNSA. The CDR3 length is 13 residues. The CDR3 DNA reads TGTGCCAGCAGTCGGGACTTCACAGATACGCAGTATTTT. Its protein product is CASSRDFTDTQYF. The full variable domain, its missing parts supplied by reference TRBV7-2 and TRBJ2-3, is GAGVSQSPSNKVTEKGKDVELRCDPISGHTALYWYRQSLGQGLEFLIYFQGNSAPDKSGLPSDRFSAERTGGSVSTLTIQRTQQEDSAVYLCASSRDFTDTQYFGPGTRLTVL.

This clone was detected once. This chain connects TRBV4-3 to TRBJ1-1; D may be TRBD1 (6 bases). Trimming took 0 bases from V and 5 from J, leaving 16 bases between them. Germline CDR1 and CDR2: LGHNA and YSLEER. The CDR3 loop spans 16 amino acids. CDR3 DNA sequence: TGCGCCAGCAGCCAAGATCCTCGCAGGGGTCTGACTGAAGCTTTCTTT. Protein: CASSQDPRRGLTEAFF.

This chain joins TRBV14 and TRBJ2-3, with 8 bases matching TRBD1. The germline V gene has CDR1 SGHDN and CDR2 FVKESK. The junction had 9 bases not matched to a gene; V was cut back by 4 bases and J by 3 bases. The CDR3 is 16 amino acids. Written as DNA, the CDR3 is TGTGCCAGCAGCCCCGGGGGCAGGGGGCTTACAGATACGCAGTATTTT. This codes for CASSPGGRGLTDTQYF.

The chain links TRBV5-1 to TRBJ2-2, with 7 bases lining up with TRBD1. J was trimmed by 1 base and V by 2 bases; bases with no gene match: 11. This CDR3 contains 18 residues. Germline V gene sequence: CDR1 SGHRS, CDR2 YFSETQ. Here the CDR3 DNA reads TGCGCCAGCAGCTTAAGCTTCAGGGGACAGCTGAACACCGGGGAGCTGTTTTTT. It encodes CASSLSFRGQLNTGELFF. The whole variable domain, filled in from reference TRBV5-1 and TRBJ2-2, reads KAGVTQTPRYLIKTRGQQVTLSCSPISGHRSVSWYQQTPGQGLQFLFEYFSETQRNKGNFPGRFSGRQFSNSRSEMNVSTLELGDSALYLCASSLSFRGQLNTGELFFGEGSRLTVL.

This chain links TRBV19 with TRBJ1-5, with D possibly TRBD1 on 5 matching bases. Germline V gene sequence: CDR1 LNHDA, CDR2 SQIVND (reference sequence). V lost 0 bases and J lost 0, with 12 bases in between. CDR3 length equals 17 residues. The CDR3 reads CASSIDARVYSNQPQHF. CDR3 coding DNA: TGTGCCAGTAGTATAGATGCCAGGGTCTATAGCAATCAGCCCCAGCATTTT.

The chain uses TRBV2 and TRBJ1-4; the D gene is possibly TRBD1 (5 bases). The V gene lost 9 bases and the J gene lost 5 bases, with 13 bases spanning the gap. The CDR3 spans 13 residues. Germline lookup yields CDR1 SNHLY and CDR2 FYNNEI. This CDR3 is CASCAGLNEKLFF. CDR3 bases: TGTGCCAGTTGCGCAGGGCTGAATGAAAAACTGTTTTTT.

Written as DNA, the CDR3 is TGTGCCAGCAGCGCCCCCCAAGCGGGCCCCTCCTACAATGAGCAGTTCTTC. It specifies CASSAPQAGPSYNEQFF. V and J are TRBV9 and TRBJ2-1; D perhaps matches TRBD2 (6 bases). In germline, CDR1 is SGDLS, CDR2 YYNGEE. CDR3 length: 17 residues. V was pared by 3 bases and J by 0 bases, with 16 bases between.

The CDR3 DNA follows: TGCACCAGCAGCCAAGATTGCGGCAGGGAAGAGACCCAGTACTTC. It yields the protein CTSSQDCGREETQYF. This chain connects TRBV1 to TRBJ2-5; the listed D gene, TRBD1, was not tested against the DNA. TRBV1 is a recognized pseudogene. CDR3 length equals 15 residues.

This sequence joins TRBV7-2 and TRBJ2-2, with TRBD2 identical over 12 bases. J gave up 4 bases and V 1 base, and 4 bases lay outside the gene matches. This CDR3 is built from 17 residues. Germline CDR1 and CDR2: SGHTA and FQGNSA. Here the CDR3 DNA reads TGTGCCAGCAGCTTAGTTTCGACTAGCGGGGGCACCGGGGAGCTGTTTTTT. This encodes CASSLVSTSGGTGELFF. Combining the CDR3 with reference TRBV7-2 and TRBJ2-2 gives the whole variable domain GAGVSQSPSNKVTEKGKDVELRCDPISGHTALYWYRQSLGQGLEFLIYFQGNSAPDKSGLPSDRFSAERTGGSVSTLTIQRTQQEDSAVYLCASSLVSTSGGTGELFFGEGSRLTVL.

V usage is TRBV6-6 and J usage is TRBJ2-3, with TRBD2 identical over 8 bases. V shed 8 bases, J shed 0 bases, and the junction held 4 bases outside the gene matches. This CDR3 comprises 14 residues. From germline, CDR1 is MNHNY and CDR2 SVGAGI (reference sequence). As DNA, the CDR3 is TGTGCCAGCCGAAAGCGGGAGAGCACAGATACGCAGTATTTT. It yields the protein CASRKRESTDTQYF.